The clone carrying this T cell receptor (beta chain) was observed a single time. Antigen specificity is unknown. The data are from a study of shared clonotypes between healthy human individuals. Study as a whole: The cohort comprised a couple of women and a few men. Their ages spanned 18 to 49 years.

The CDR3 contains 13 residues. The ends were cut back, 1 base at V and 8 bases at J, with 9 bases in the middle. Germline V lookup: CDR1 SGHTS, CDR2 YDEGEE. Study results and caveats: Among donors, clonotype sharing was expected to be affected by sequencing depth.

The data were produced by immunoSEQ multiplex PCR, yet TCRdb's version contains in-frame clones alone and is incomplete. Among some 470,000 clones listed, roughly four fifths were seen once. Without sorting, samples used some 84 million PBMCs for genomic DNA. The chain combines TRBV5-8 with TRBJ1-4; D call uncertain. The receptor was derived from a woman aged 40 to 50 in good health. Some clones in this sample may be carry-over from other donors' samples. Sequencing was performed on PBMCs. In DNA form, the CDR3 reads TGTGCCAGCAGCTTGCTCGGTGGGGAAAAACTGTTTTTT. Its translation: CASSLLGGEKLFF.